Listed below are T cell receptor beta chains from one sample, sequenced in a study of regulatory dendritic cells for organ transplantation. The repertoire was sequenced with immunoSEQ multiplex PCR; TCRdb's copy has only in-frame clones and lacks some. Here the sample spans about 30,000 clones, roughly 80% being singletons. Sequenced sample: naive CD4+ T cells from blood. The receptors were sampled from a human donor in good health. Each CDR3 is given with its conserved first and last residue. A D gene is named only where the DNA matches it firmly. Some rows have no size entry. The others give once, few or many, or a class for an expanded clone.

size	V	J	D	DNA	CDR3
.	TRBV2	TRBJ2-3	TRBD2	TGTGCCAGCAGTGAAAGGGCTAGCGGGGGCACAGATACGCAGTATTTT	CASSERASGGTDTQYF
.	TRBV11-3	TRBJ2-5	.	TGTGCCAGCAGCTTAGAGGCAGGCCAAGAGACCCAGTACTTC	CASSLEAGQETQYF
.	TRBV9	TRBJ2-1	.	TGTGCCAGCAGCCCTTCAGGCTCCTACAATGAGCAGTTCTTC	CASSPSGSYNEQFF
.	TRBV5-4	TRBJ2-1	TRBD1	TGTGCCAGCAGCCTAAGGACAGGGGAAGGGAATGAGCAGTTCTTC	CASSLRTGEGNEQFF
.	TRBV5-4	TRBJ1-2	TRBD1	TGTGCCAGCAGCTTCCAGACAGGGGCCACGTTAAGCTACACCTTC	CASSFQTGATLSYTF
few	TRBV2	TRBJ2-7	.	TGTGCCAGCAGCCGGAGTTCCTACGAGCAGTACTTC	CASSRSSYEQYF
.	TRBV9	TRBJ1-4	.	TGTGCCAGCAGCGTAGGGCACAGTAATGAAAAACTGTTTTTT	CASSVGHSNEKLFF
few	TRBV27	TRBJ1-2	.	TGTGCCAGCAGGGATATTGTCGGGGGCTACACCTTC	CASRDIVGGYTF
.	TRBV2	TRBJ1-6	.	TGTGCCAGTAACAGGGTTAACTATAATTCACCCCTCCACTTT	CASNRVNYNSPLHF
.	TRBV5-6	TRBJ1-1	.	TGTGCCAGCAGCTTGGCCGGGGGACTCACTGAAGCTTTCTTT	CASSLAGGLTEAFF
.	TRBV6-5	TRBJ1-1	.	TGTGCCAGCAGTAGGAGGGACACTGAAGCTTTCTTT	CASSRRDTEAFF
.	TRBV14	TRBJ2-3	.	TGTGCCAGCAGCCCCGGGTTTTCGGCAGATACGCAGTATTTT	CASSPGFSADTQYF
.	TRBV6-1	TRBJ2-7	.	TGTGCCAGCAGTGAAGTAGGGGCGTTTACGGAGCCTCAGTACTTC	CASSEVGAFTEPQYF
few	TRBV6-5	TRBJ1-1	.	TGTGCCAGCAGTTACCCCGGAGGGGCTGAAGCTTTCTTT	CASSYPGGAEAFF
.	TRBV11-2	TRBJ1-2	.	TGTGCCAGCAGCTCTAATTCTCATTATGGCTACACCTTC	CASSSNSHYGYTF
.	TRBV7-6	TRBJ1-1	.	TGTGCCAGCAGCTTAGTGCAGGGCCTAAGCACTGAAGCTTTCTTT	CASSLVQGLSTEAFF
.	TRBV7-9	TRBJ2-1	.	TGTGCCAGCAGGCGGAGGGAAGACCGAACCTACAATGAGCAGTTCTTC	CASRRREDRTYNEQFF
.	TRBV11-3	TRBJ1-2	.	TGTGCCAGCAGCTTAGAACCGACAGCCCCTTACTATGGCTACACCTTC	CASSLEPTAPYYGYTF
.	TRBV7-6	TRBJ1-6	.	TGTGCCAGCAGCCGGACACCCGATAATTCACCCCTCCACTTT	CASSRTPDNSPLHF
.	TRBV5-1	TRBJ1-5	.	TGCGCCAGCAGCTTCACCCAGCAGCCCCAGCATTTT	CASSFTQQPQHF
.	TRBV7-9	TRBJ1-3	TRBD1	TGTGCCAGCAGCTTACGAATCGGGACAGACGGAAACACCATATATTTT	CASSLRIGTDGNTIYF
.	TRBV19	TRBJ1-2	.	TGTGCCAGTAGTATAGTTGGGCCTCTCTATGGCTACACCTTC	CASSIVGPLYGYTF
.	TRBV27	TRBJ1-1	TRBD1	TGTGCCAGCAGTTCTATCTTAGGACAGGGGGGGAACACTGAAGCTTTCTTT	CASSSILGQGGNTEAFF
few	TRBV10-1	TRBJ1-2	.	TGCGCCAGCCCGGCAGCCTTTGAGGGTTGCTTAATCGTCAACTATGGCTACACCTTC	CASPAAFEGCLIVNYGYTF
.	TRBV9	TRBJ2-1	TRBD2	TGTGCCAGCAGCGTAACAGCGGGGGGCTACAATGAGCAGTTCTTC	CASSVTAGGYNEQFF
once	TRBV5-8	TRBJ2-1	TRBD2	TGTGCCAGCAGCAACCTAGCGGGGGAGGGCAATGAGCAGTTCTTC	CASSNLAGEGNEQFF
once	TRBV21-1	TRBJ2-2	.	TGTGCCAGCAGCAAAAAAGGGTCCAGGGGGCCTGACACCGGGGAGCTGTTTTTT	CASSKKGSRGPDTGELFF
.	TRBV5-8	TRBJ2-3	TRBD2	TGTGCCAGCAGCTTGGCCGAGACTAGCGTACCAGATACGCAGTATTTT	CASSLAETSVPDTQYF
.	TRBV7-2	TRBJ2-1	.	TGTGCCAGCAGCCTCACCAGGGATGTGGGCAATGAGCAGTTCTTC	CASSLTRDVGNEQFF
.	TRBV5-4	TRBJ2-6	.	TGTGCCAGCAGCTTGTCACGGGGAGACTCTGGGGCCAACGTCCTGACTTTC	CASSLSRGDSGANVLTF
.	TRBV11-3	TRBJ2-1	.	TGTGCCAGCAGCTCTAGTCCTGGGGGGGAGCAGTTCTTC	CASSSSPGGEQFF
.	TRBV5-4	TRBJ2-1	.	TGTGCCAGCAGCTTGGATCACCCGGGGAGGAGTGAGCAGTTCTTC	CASSLDHPGRSEQFF
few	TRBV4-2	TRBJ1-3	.	TGTGCCAGCAGCCATGGGCCGGGGTCCTCTGGAAACACCATATATTTT	CASSHGPGSSGNTIYF
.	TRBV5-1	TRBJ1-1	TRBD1	TGCGCCAGCAGCGTGGGACAGGGGGCAGGTGGTACTGAAGCTTTCTTT	CASSVGQGAGGTEAFF